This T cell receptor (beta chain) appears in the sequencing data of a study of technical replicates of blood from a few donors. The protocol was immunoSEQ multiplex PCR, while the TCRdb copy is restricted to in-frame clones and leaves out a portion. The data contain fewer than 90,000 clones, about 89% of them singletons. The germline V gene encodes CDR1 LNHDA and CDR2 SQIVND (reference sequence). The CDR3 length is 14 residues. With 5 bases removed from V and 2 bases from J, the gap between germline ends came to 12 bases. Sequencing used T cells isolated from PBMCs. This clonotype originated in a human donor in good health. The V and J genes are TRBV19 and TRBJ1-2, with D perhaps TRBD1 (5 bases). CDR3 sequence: CASSLGGTNYGYTF. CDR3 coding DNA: TGTGCCAGTAGTCTCGGGGGGACCAACTATGGCTACACCTTC.